This TCR beta chain originates from a study of T cell repertoires in cytomegalovirus infection. The CDR3 is 15 residues long. Germline assignment: CDR1 DFQATT and CDR2 SNEGSKA (reference sequence). V lost 0 bases to trimming and J lost 4 bases, with 16 bases between them. TCRdb re-called the reads with MiXCR, one entry per CDR3 protein. Here the sample spans hundreds of thousands of distinct CDR3 sequences, approximately 24% being singletons. This clonotype was observed a handful of times. Material: CD8+ T cells from PBMCs. The chain combines TRBV20-1 with TRBJ2-7; D may be TRBD2 (5 bases). This sequence originates from a human donor in good health (CMV status not recorded). Some clones in this sample may be carry-over from other donors' samples. The DNA for the CDR3 is TGCAGTGCTAGAGATAGGCACAACAGAGGGTACGAGCAGTACTTC. Protein: CSARDRHNRGYEQYF.